One and the same sample provided the 19 T cell receptor beta chains below, sequenced in a study of early stage breast cancer tumors. The method was immunoSEQ multiplex PCR; TCRdb's version includes in-frame clones alone and lacks a portion of them. The sample consists of around 30,000 clones, 74% of them appearing once. Sequences were obtained from breast tumor tissue. The receptors were gathered from a person between 30 and 45 years old with breast cancer.

This clone occurred a few times. The V call is TRBV4-1, the J call TRBJ2-7; D tentatively fits TRBD1 or TRBD2 (5 bases each). The CDR3 sequence is 14 residues long. Trimming took off 1 base at V and 2 bases at J, with 9 bases between the two ends. Germline V CDR1 and CDR2: MGHRA, YSYEKL. CDR3 DNA sequence: TGCGCCAGCAGCCAAGTGGGACCTACCTACGAGCAGTACTTC. Its translation is CASSQVGPTYEQYF.

The sample holds a few counts of this clone. The chain is built from TRBV7-9 and TRBJ1-5; D gene unclear. Trimming pared 0 bases from V and 7 bases from J, leaving 7 bases between. This CDR3 contains 13 residues. Germline V gene sequence: CDR1 SEHNR, CDR2 FQNEAQ (reference sequence). CDR3 amino acids: CASSLAGDQPQHF. CDR3 nucleotides: TGTGCCAGCAGCTTAGCAGGAGACCAGCCCCAGCATTTT.

This clone was counted once. This chain links TRBV5-6 with TRBJ2-5; TRBD2 aligns across 8 bases. Germline V gives CDR1 SGHDT, CDR2 YYEEEE. CDR3 length: 15 residues. The V and J ends lost 5 bases and 4 bases, in that order; junction bases with no gene match: 10. The CDR3 loop is CASRFEGLGAETQYF. The CDR3 DNA reads as TGTGCCAGCAGGTTTGAGGGACTAGGGGCAGAGACCCAGTACTTC.

This chain joins TRBV2 and TRBJ2-3; unclear D gene. The CDR3 loop spans 15 amino acids. CDR1 is SNHLY, CDR2 FYNNEI, per germline. The germline V and J ends were trimmed by 3 bases and 0 bases, with 10 bases remaining between them. The CDR3 region is CASSDLQSSTDTQYF. The DNA for the CDR3 is TGTGCCAGCAGTGACCTACAGAGTAGCACAGATACGCAGTATTTT.

The count of this clone is one. This chain joins TRBV27 and TRBJ1-2; 12 bases map to TRBD1. The CDR3 spans 18 residues. Germline CDR1 MNHEY, CDR2 SMNVEV (reference sequence). V shed 6 bases and J 4 bases; nucleotides not matched to a gene: 15. CDR3 loop: CASRLTRGQGAKGYGYTF. The CDR3 DNA reads as TGTGCCAGCAGGCTAACTCGGGGACAGGGGGCTAAAGGCTATGGCTACACCTTC.

The chain is built from TRBV7-6 and TRBJ2-7; tentatively, D is TRBD2 (6 bases). CDR3 size: 17 residues. Per the germline V gene, CDR1 is SGHVS and CDR2 is FNYEAQ. Trimming removed 5 bases at V and 0 bases at J, with 20 bases between. The CDR3 coding sequence is TGTGCCAGCAGCCCGGGGACCAGTGGAGGGATCTCCTACGAGCAGTACTTC. This translates into CASSPGTSGGISYEQYF. The full variable domain, in which reference TRBV7-6 and TRBJ2-7 provide the parts outside the CDR3, is GAGVSQSPRYKVTKRGQDVALRCDPISGHVSLYWYRQALGQGPEFLTYFNYEAQQDKSGLPNDRFSAERPEGSISTLTIQRTEQRDSAMYRCASSPGTSGGISYEQYFGPGTRLTVT.

The rearrangement joins TRBV19 to TRBJ2-3; D gene ambiguous. The CDR3 totals 13 residues. Between the trimmed V and J ends, which lost 5 bases and 2 bases, there was a span of 8 bases. Germline-derived CDR1 and CDR2 are LNHDA and SQIVND (reference sequence). DNA for the CDR3: TGTGCCAGTAGTGAGACGGACACAGATACGCAGTATTTT. It translates to CASSETDTDTQYF.

The chain uses TRBV2 and TRBJ2-5, with D maybe TRBD1 (5 bases). The CDR3 spans 18 residues. V lost 9 bases and J lost 1, with 27 bases in between. CDR1 and CDR2 from the germline V gene are SNHLY and FYNNEI. The CDR3 region is CASPRGSLSLRVQETQYF. In DNA, the CDR3 is TGTGCCAGTCCTAGGGGTTCACTCTCTCTCCGCGTCCAAGAGACCCAGTACTTC.

The DNA of the CDR3 is TGTGCCTGGAGTGTACTGGCTAGCGGATTAAGCTCCTACGAGCAGTACTTC. Translation: CAWSVLASGLSSYEQYF. The J gene is TRBJ2-7, the V gene TRBV30; 7 bases are a match to TRBD2. This CDR3 is built from 17 residues. The germline gives CDR1 GTSNPN, CDR2 SVGIG (reference sequence). V shed 0 bases, J shed 0 bases, and the junction held 11 bases outside the gene matches.

The rearrangement links TRBV7-9 to TRBJ1-1; possible D gene TRBD1, 6 bases. Germline-derived CDR1 and CDR2 are SEHNR and FQNEAQ (reference sequence). V dropped 4 bases and J dropped 5 bases, with 20 bases sitting between them. The CDR3 has 16 amino acids. For the CDR3, the DNA is TGTGCCAGCAGCTGGAGGGGGAACAGGGAATTGACTGAAGCTTTCTTT. Its translation: CASSWRGNRELTEAFF. Together with reference TRBV7-9 and TRBJ1-1, the CDR3 gives the full variable domain: DTGVSQNPRHKITKRGQNVTFRCDPISEHNRLYWYRQTLGQGPEFLTYFQNEAQLEKSRLLSDRFSAERPKGSFSTLEIQRTEQGDSAMYLCASSWRGNRELTEAFFGQGTRLTVV.

This chain joins TRBV18 and TRBJ2-7; 9 bases fit TRBD1. The CDR3 spans 15 residues. With 3 bases clipped from V and 12 bases from J, the junction kept 15 bases outside the gene matches. Germline V lookup: CDR1 KGHSH, CDR2 LQKENI. CDR3 loop: CASSPVPGQGHLRYF. CDR3 sequence (DNA): TGTGCCAGCTCACCTGTACCGGGACAGGGCCACCTTAGGTACTTC.

The rearrangement links TRBV19 to TRBJ1-5; D might be TRBD1 (5 bases). The CDR3 covers 15 residues. The germline V gene has CDR1 LNHDA and CDR2 SQIVND (reference sequence). Trimming pared 7 bases from V and 2 bases from J, leaving 15 bases between. CDR3 amino acids: CASTEGRAGNQPQHF. In nucleotides, the CDR3 is TGTGCCAGTACTGAGGGCAGGGCCGGCAATCAGCCCCAGCATTTT.

This chain uses TRBV9 with TRBJ2-1, with 10 positions matching TRBD2. The CDR3 has 15 amino acids. The germline gives CDR1 SGDLS, CDR2 YYNGEE. The trim removed 3 bases at V and 8 bases at J, leaving 8 bases unmatched. For the CDR3, the DNA is TGTGCCAGCAGCGCAATAGCGGGAGGTATGCATGAGCAGTTCTTC. Protein: CASSAIAGGMHEQFF.

The rearrangement uses TRBV9 and TRBJ2-5, with 11 bases lining up with TRBD2. CDR1 and CDR2 from the germline V gene are SGDLS and YYNGEE. The CDR3 length is 19 residues. Unmatched junction bases numbered 14, after V lost 2 bases and J lost 2 bases. CDR3: CASSVGTSGALGGQETQYF. CDR3 in DNA: TGTGCCAGCAGCGTTGGGACTAGCGGTGCCCTAGGGGGTCAAGAGACCCAGTACTTC. Combining the CDR3 with reference TRBV9 and TRBJ2-5 gives the whole variable domain DSGVTQTPKHLITATGQRVTLRCSPRSGDLSVYWYQQSLDQGLQFLIQYYNGEERAKGNILERFSAQQFPDLHSELNLSSLELGDSALYFCASSVGTSGALGGQETQYFGPGTRLLVL.

V and J are TRBV7-9 and TRBJ2-1; D gene ambiguous. This CDR3 is built from 11 residues. The V end lost 6 bases, the J end lost 12 bases, and 12 bases lay between the germline ends. Germline V lookup: CDR1 SEHNR, CDR2 FQNEAQ (reference sequence). The CDR3 nucleotides read TGTGCCAGCAGTCGATCCGGTGGGCAGTTCTTC. Encoded protein: CASSRSGGQFF.

The chain carries TRBV5-1 and TRBJ2-1, with 7 positions matching TRBD1. CDR3 length: 15 residues. The J segment lost 5 bases and the V segment lost 3 bases, leaving 8 bases of the junction unmatched. In germline, CDR1 is SGHRS, CDR2 YFSETQ. As DNA, the CDR3 is TGCGCCAGCAGCTGGAGACAGGGTGGTGACAATGAGCAGTTCTTC. It codes for CASSWRQGGDNEQFF.

This clone appeared a few times. The genes are TRBV6-6 and TRBJ2-7; D not certain. Trimming stripped 4 bases from V and 2 bases from J, with 9 bases between. This CDR3 has 13 residues. Germline lookup yields CDR1 MNHNY and CDR2 SVGAGI (reference sequence). The DNA of the CDR3 is TGTGCCAGCAGTTCCAGTCATCCCTACGAGCAGTACTTC. Amino acids: CASSSSHPYEQYF.

The chain recombines TRBV18 with TRBJ1-1; D is perhaps TRBD1 (5 bases). V was cut by 4 bases and J by 3 bases, with 15 bases left in between. Germline CDR1 KGHSH, CDR2 LQKENI. The CDR3 is 15 amino acids. The DNA of the CDR3 is TGTGCCAGCTCACGCCAAACAGGCGTGGACACTGAAGCTTTCTTT. It codes for CASSRQTGVDTEAFF.

V usage is TRBV4-2 and J usage is TRBJ2-1; possibly TRBD1 or TRBD2 for D (5 bases each). This CDR3 is 17 amino acids long. Germline V gives CDR1 LGHNA, CDR2 YNFKEQ. V lost 3 bases to trimming and J lost 0 bases, with 15 bases between them. DNA of the CDR3: TGTGCCAGCAGCCAGGAACTCCGGGGCACCTCCTACAATGAGCAGTTCTTC. This gives the protein CASSQELRGTSYNEQFF.